A single sample gave rise to the 23 T cell receptor beta chains below, sequenced in a study of human thymus T cells. Sequencing used immunoSEQ multiplex PCR; TCRdb keeps in-frame clones, though not all of them. The table lists tens of thousands of clones, about 95% of them singletons. Surgeons resected thymus tissue during corrective heart surgery. The sample consisted of thymus tissue. The receptors come from a girl under three years old with a congenital heart defect but otherwise immunologically healthy.

The V gene is TRBV7-9, the J gene TRBJ2-1; perhaps D is TRBD1 or TRBD2 (8 bases each). The CDR3 length is 17 residues. In germline, CDR1 is SEHNR, CDR2 FQNEAQ (reference sequence). V lost 5 bases and J 1 base, leaving 18 bases between the germline ends. Here the CDR3 DNA reads TGTGCCAGCAGCGACAGGGGTAGCGGGATTTCCTACAATGAGCAGTTCTTC. This sequence encodes CASSDRGSGISYNEQFF.

For the CDR3, the DNA is TGTGCCAGCAGCAACCCAAGTAGGGGGCCTACTGAGGGCGGCTACACCTTC. As protein: CASSNPSRGPTEGGYTF. J is TRBJ1-2 and V is TRBV7-8; 7 bases align to TRBD1. Losses at the gene ends were 5 bases for V and 8 bases for J; bases not matched to a gene: 20. The CDR3 totals 17 residues. Germline V gene lookup returns CDR1 SGHVS and CDR2 FQNEAQ.

V usage is TRBV28 and J usage is TRBJ2-7, with D possibly called TRBD1 or TRBD2 (5 bases each). V lost 4 bases and J lost 0, with 16 bases in between. This CDR3 has 16 amino acids. Looked up from germline, CDR1 is MDHEN and CDR2 is SYDVKM. CDR3 DNA: TGTGCCAGCAGTTCTCTGCGGACGGGACGCTCCTACGAGCAGTACTTC. It encodes CASSSLRTGRSYEQYF.

This chain uses TRBV14 with TRBJ2-2; TRBD2 aligns across 12 bases. The CDR3 consists of 19 residues. Germline lookup yields CDR1 SGHDN and CDR2 FVKESK. V trimming: 0 bases; J trimming: 6 bases; junction bases outside the gene matches: 11. In DNA, the CDR3 is TGTGCCAGCAGCCAAGATTTTTCCTCGGCTAGCGGGAGGGCCGGGGAGCTGTTTTTT. This encodes CASSQDFSSASGRAGELFF.

The chain has TRBV29-1 and TRBJ1-2; weak D call: TRBD1 (6 bases). Germline V CDR1 and CDR2: SQVTM, ANQGSEA. The CDR3 is 17 residues long. The ends were cut back, 4 bases at V and 4 bases at J, with 25 bases in the middle. The CDR3 DNA follows: TGCAGCGTTGGATGGGAACCCGACAGGTCCCCAATCTATGGCTACACCTTC. As protein: CSVGWEPDRSPIYGYTF.

The chain is built from TRBV7-3 and TRBJ2-3; D is unresolved. The V gene lost 5 bases and the J gene lost 2 bases, with 8 bases spanning the gap. CDR1 and CDR2 from the germline V gene are SGHTA and FQGTGA. This CDR3 comprises 13 residues. CDR3 region: CASSPHFTDTQYF. CDR3 DNA: TGTGCCAGCAGCCCCCATTTCACAGATACGCAGTATTTT.

The chain has TRBV28 and TRBJ2-2; 7 bases are shared with TRBD2. CDR1 is MDHEN and CDR2 is SYDVKM in the germline V gene. The CDR3 has 16 residues. After removal of 3 bases from V and 2 bases from J, the junction contained 6 bases not matched to a gene. CDR3: CASSLFREGNTGELFF. The DNA for the CDR3 is TGTGCCAGCAGTTTGTTCAGGGAGGGTAACACCGGGGAGCTGTTTTTT.

As DNA, the CDR3 is TGTGCCAGCAGGGAGGGGACTAGCGGCTACAATGAGCAGTTCTTC. Amino acid sequence: CASREGTSGYNEQFF. The rearrangement joins TRBV7-3 to TRBJ2-1; 11 bases map to TRBD2. Germline V gives CDR1 SGHTA, CDR2 FQGTGA. V was clipped by 6 bases and J by 3 bases; unmatched bases: 4. This CDR3 contains 15 residues. The whole variable domain, filled in from reference TRBV7-3 and TRBJ2-1, reads GAGVSQTPSNKVTEKGKYVELRCDPISGHTALYWYRQSLGQGPEFLIYFQGTGAADDSGLPNDRFFAVRPEGSVSTLKIQRTERGDSAVYLCASREGTSGYNEQFFGPGTRLTVL.

V is TRBV9 and J is TRBJ2-3, with TRBD2 matching over 9 bases. Germline V gene lookup returns CDR1 SGDLS and CDR2 YYNGEE. V dropped 2 bases and J dropped 4; count of bases not matched to a gene: 11. The CDR3 has 17 amino acids. The CDR3 sequence is CASSVVAGAYLADTQYF. CDR3 nucleotides: TGTGCCAGCAGCGTGGTAGCGGGAGCTTATCTGGCAGATACGCAGTATTTT.

This sequence joins TRBV5-4 and TRBJ1-6; unclear D gene. This CDR3 region has 15 residues. Looked up from germline, CDR1 is SGHNT and CDR2 is YYREEE (reference sequence). Trimming took 4 bases from V and 7 from J, leaving 15 bases between them. CDR3 protein: CASSRGGKDNSPLHF. In DNA, the CDR3 is TGTGCCAGCAGCCGAGGCGGGAAGGACAATTCACCCCTCCACTTT.

The sample holds one count of this clone. The genes are TRBV19 and TRBJ1-5; the D gene is possibly TRBD1 (5 bases). The V end was cut by 2 bases, the J end by 4 bases, with 18 bases between. Germline-derived CDR1 and CDR2 are LNHDA and SQIVND (reference sequence). The CDR3 contains 17 residues. CDR3 region: CASSINKLGQLNQPQHF. For the CDR3, the DNA is TGTGCCAGTAGTATAAATAAGCTGGGGCAGCTTAATCAGCCCCAGCATTTT.

The V and J genes are TRBV10-3 and TRBJ2-3; D gene uncertain. There are 15 residues in the CDR3. Germline V CDR1 and CDR2: ENHRY, SYGVKD. V was clipped by 10 bases and J by 0 bases, with 17 bases between them. CDR3 coding DNA: TGTGCCACGAGCCGAGCCTACCATAGCACAGATACGCAGTATTTT. This gives the protein CATSRAYHSTDTQYF.

V usage is TRBV27 and J usage is TRBJ1-3; tentative D call: TRBD1 (5 bases). Per germline, CDR1 MNHEY and CDR2 SMNVEV (reference sequence). CDR3 length: 16 amino acids. With 4 bases removed from V and 0 bases from J, the gap between germline ends came to 13 bases. The CDR3 sequence is CASSSNRGFSGNTIYF. The CDR3, as DNA: TGTGCCAGCAGTTCGAATAGGGGATTCTCTGGAAACACCATATATTTT.

The chain uses TRBV14 and TRBJ2-1; possibly TRBD1 for D (5 bases). V was pared by 2 bases and J by 7 bases, with 9 bases between. The CDR3 spans 13 residues. CDR1 SGHDN and CDR2 FVKESK come from the germline V gene. Here the CDR3 DNA reads TGTGCCAGCAGCCAACAGGGCGGAAATGAGCAGTTCTTC. Its translation is CASSQQGGNEQFF.

V usage is TRBV6-4 and J usage is TRBJ1-1, with D hard to call. Trimming removed 0 bases from V and 7 bases from J, with 6 bases in between. Germline V CDR1 and CDR2: MRHNA, SNTAGT. The CDR3 length is 12 residues. The CDR3 DNA reads as TGTGCCAGCAGTGACTCAAATGGTGAAGCTTTCTTT. It specifies CASSDSNGEAFF.

V usage is TRBV14 and J usage is TRBJ1-3, with D perhaps matching TRBD1 (6 bases). V was trimmed by 0 bases and J by 2 bases, leaving 8 bases between them. Germline V gives CDR1 SGHDN, CDR2 FVKESK. CDR3 length: 15 residues. This CDR3 reads CASSQDQGPGNTIYF. In DNA form, the CDR3 reads TGTGCCAGCAGCCAAGACCAGGGGCCTGGAAACACCATATATTTT.

This chain joins TRBV30 and TRBJ2-7; TRBD1 might be the D (5 bases). V was clipped by 0 bases and J by 3 bases, with 15 bases between them. The CDR3 has 15 residues. Germline V CDR1 and CDR2: GTSNPN, SVGIG (reference sequence). CDR3 DNA: TGTGCCTGGAGTGTACAGCCCGGCCAGGGCTACGAGCAGTACTTC. Amino acids: CAWSVQPGQGYEQYF. The variable domain in full, with the rest retrieved from reference TRBV30 and TRBJ2-7, is SQTIHQWPATLVQPVGSPLSLECTVEGTSNPNLYWYRQAAGRGLQLLFYSVGIGQISSEVPQNLSASRPQDRQFILSSKKLLLSDSGFYLCAWSVQPGQGYEQYFGPGTRLTVT.

The CDR3: CASSFAPTSGSPFRAGFF. The CDR3 nucleotides are TGTGCCAGCAGCTTCGCCCCGACTAGCGGGAGCCCCTTTCGGGCGGGGTTCTTC. The gene calls are TRBV11-2 and TRBJ2-1; 12 nucleotides match TRBD2. The V segment lost 3 bases and the J segment 15 bases; nucleotides outside the gene matches: 21. In germline, CDR1 is SGHAT, CDR2 FQNNGV. There are 18 residues in the CDR3.

V and J are TRBV7-4 and TRBJ2-5; 8 bases fit TRBD1. J was trimmed by 7 bases and V by 1 base; bases with no gene match: 17. The CDR3 length is 18 residues. CDR1 SGHVT and CDR2 SQSDAQ come from the germline V gene. CDR3 loop: CASSLVVIPGQAIRTQYF. CDR3 in DNA: TGTGCCAGCAGCTTAGTCGTCATTCCGGGACAGGCCATTAGGACCCAGTACTTC. The full variable domain, completed using reference TRBV7-4 and TRBJ2-5, is GAGVSQSPRYKVAKRGRDVALRCDSISGHVTLYWYRQTLGQGSEVLTYSQSDAQRDKSGRPSGRFSAERPERSVSTLKIQRTEQGDSAVYLCASSLVVIPGQAIRTQYFGPGTRLLVL.

The chain employs TRBV5-1 and TRBJ1-2, with 7 bases matching TRBD1. The V and J ends lost 7 bases and 8 bases, in that order; junction bases with no gene match: 8. This CDR3 has 12 residues. Germline V gives CDR1 SGHRS, CDR2 YFSETQ. CDR3 DNA sequence: TGCGCCAGCTCCGGGGGACAGACGGGCTACACCTTC. As protein: CASSGGQTGYTF.

CDR3 residues: CASSLDLLGSSYNEQFF. The DNA of the CDR3 is TGTGCCAGCAGCTTAGATCTACTCGGGAGCTCCTACAATGAGCAGTTCTTC. The chain joins TRBV7-2 to TRBJ2-1; D perhaps matches TRBD2 (6 bases). The V end was cut by 1 base, the J end by 0 bases, with 13 bases between. Germline CDR1 is SGHTA and CDR2 is FQGNSA. The CDR3 sequence is 17 residues long. The variable domain in full, completed from reference TRBV7-2 and TRBJ2-1, reads GAGVSQSPSNKVTEKGKDVELRCDPISGHTALYWYRQSLGQGLEFLIYFQGNSAPDKSGLPSDRFSAERTGGSVSTLTIQRTQQEDSAVYLCASSLDLLGSSYNEQFFGPGTRLTVL.

The J gene is TRBJ2-3, the V gene TRBV29-1; D is ambiguous. Trimming shortened V by 5 bases and J by 4 bases, and 19 bases separated the two germline ends. The germline gives CDR1 SQVTM, CDR2 ANQGSEA. The CDR3 runs to 15 residues. CDR3 in amino acids: CSVSRTYIKPDTQYF. The CDR3 coding sequence is TGCAGCGTTTCCCGGACCTATATCAAACCAGATACGCAGTATTTT.

The chain recombines TRBV28 with TRBJ2-3; TRBD2 aligns across 9 bases. With V trimmed by 6 bases and J by 2 bases, 24 bases remained unmatched. The CDR3 is 21 amino acids. Germline V gene sequence: CDR1 MDHEN, CDR2 SYDVKM. The CDR3 loop reads CASRPPGGLAGVRSITDTQYF. CDR3 in DNA: TGTGCCAGCAGACCGCCTGGGGGATTAGCGGGAGTACGGAGTATCACAGATACGCAGTATTTT.